The rows below give T cell receptor beta chains drawn from one sample of a study of cytomegalovirus exposure and HLA in healthy donors. TCRdb's copy holds only in-frame clones and misses some; the assay was immunoSEQ multiplex PCR. The data hold around 29,000 clones, with about three fifths observed a single time. Sequenced material: PBMCs. These receptors were obtained from a male donor in good health and CMV-seropositive. Both conserved end residues are part of each CDR3. D genes are given only for firm matches. Size is stated for part of the rows, as once, few or many counts, or as a class when the clone is expanded.

V,D,J,size,CDR3,DNA
TRBV11-1,-,TRBJ1-1,few,CASSQNRAEAFF,TGTGCCAGCAGCCAAAACAGGGCTGAAGCTTTCTTT
TRBV28,-,TRBJ1-5,-,CASSSAGGSNQPQHF,TGTGCCAGCTCCTCGGCGGGGGGGAGCAATCAGCCCCAGCATTTT
TRBV10-3,TRBD1,TRBJ1-5,once,CAISGRTGDGQPQHF,TGTGCCATCAGTGGCCGGACAGGGGACGGTCAGCCCCAGCATTTT
TRBV7-2,-,TRBJ2-1,once,CASSLGQEPYNEQFF,TGTGCCAGCAGCTTAGGGCAGGAACCTTACAATGAGCAGTTCTTC
TRBV4-2,TRBD1,TRBJ2-7,once,CASSPGGYEQYF,TGTGCCAGCAGTCCAGGGGGCTACGAGCAGTACTTC
TRBV30,TRBD1,TRBJ1-2,-,CAWSVGGGGYTF,TGTGCCTGGAGTGTAGGGGGCGGTGGCTACACCTTC
TRBV5-1,-,TRBJ2-1,-,CASRVTSDEQFF,TGCGCCAGCAGGGTTACTAGTGATGAGCAGTTCTTC
TRBV7-8,TRBD1,TRBJ2-7,-,CASSRRQGPYEQYF,TGTGCCAGCAGCCGGCGACAGGGGCCCTACGAGCAGTACTTC
TRBV7-3,-,TRBJ2-2,-,CASSMFYGGELFF,TGTGCCAGCAGCATGTTTTACGGGGGGGAGCTGTTTTTT
TRBV6-5,-,TRBJ2-7,-,CAISPRSGRSEQYF,TGTGCCATCTCCCCGAGATCCGGGAGATCCGAGCAGTACTTC
TRBV4-1,-,TRBJ1-6,-,CASSQDGGGFNNSPLHF,TGCGCCAGCAGCCAAGATGGGGGAGGGTTTAACAATTCACCCCTCCACTTT
TRBV10-2,-,TRBJ1-5,-,CASRMGRSNSNQPQHF,TGCGCCAGCCGAATGGGGAGGAGTAATAGCAATCAGCCCCAGCATTTT
TRBV28,TRBD2,TRBJ2-1,-,CASSWLASGTNNEQFF,TGTGCCAGCAGTTGGTTGGCTAGCGGGACCAACAATGAGCAGTTCTTC
TRBV7-6,TRBD2,TRBJ2-5,-,CASSETSGGIQETQYF,TGTGCCAGCAGCGAGACTAGCGGGGGGATCCAAGAGACCCAGTACTTC
TRBV5-8,TRBD1,TRBJ2-3,few,CASSLDRGEPGADTQYF,TGTGCCAGCAGCCTGGACAGGGGGGAGCCCGGGGCAGATACGCAGTATTTT
TRBV18,TRBD1,TRBJ1-1,once,CASYRTGGNTEAFF,TGTGCCAGCTACCGGACAGGGGGGAACACTGAAGCTTTCTTT
TRBV30,-,TRBJ1-2,few,CAWSVDLNYGYTF,TGTGCCTGGAGCGTAGATTTGAACTATGGCTACACCTTC
TRBV6-1,TRBD1,TRBJ2-5,-,CASRTGATQETQYF,TGTGCCAGCAGGACAGGGGCTACCCAAGAGACCCAGTACTTC
TRBV5-4,-,TRBJ2-6,-,CASSLQGVSGANVLTF,TGTGCCAGCAGCTTACAGGGCGTGTCTGGGGCCAACGTCCTGACTTTC
TRBV6-5,TRBD1,TRBJ1-5,once,CASSRDRGQPQHF,TGTGCCAGCAGTAGGGACAGGGGTCAGCCCCAGCATTTT
TRBV5-1,TRBD1,TRBJ1-2,few,CASSLQGAEYGYTF,TGCGCCAGCAGCTTGCAGGGGGCGGAATATGGCTACACCTTC
TRBV7-9,TRBD2,TRBJ2-5,-,CASSDGDYNIETQYF,TGTGCCAGCAGCGACGGGGACTACAATATAGAGACCCAGTACTTC
TRBV27,TRBD2,TRBJ2-1,few,CASRGLAGGYNEQFF,TGTGCCAGCAGGGGCCTAGCGGGGGGCTACAATGAGCAGTTCTTC
TRBV5-1,TRBD1,TRBJ2-5,-,CASSLGTGGQETQYF,TGCGCCAGCAGCTTGGGGACAGGGGGGCAAGAGACCCAGTACTTC
TRBV11-2,TRBD2,TRBJ2-1,many,CASSLDRGGRGYNEQFF,TGTGCCAGCAGCTTAGATCGGGGCGGGAGAGGGTACAATGAGCAGTTCTTC
TRBV5-8,-,TRBJ1-2,-,CASSRGSGYGYTF,TGTGCCAGCAGCAGGGGGAGTGGCTATGGCTACACCTTC
TRBV6-6,-,TRBJ2-7,-,CASSYSRSLPYEQYF,TGTGCCAGCAGTTACTCGAGGTCGCTCCCCTACGAGCAGTACTTC
TRBV27,TRBD1,TRBJ2-2,-,CASSLEDRGSGELFF,TGTGCCAGCAGTTTAGAGGACAGGGGGTCCGGGGAGCTGTTTTTT
TRBV5-6,-,TRBJ1-1,-,CASSHDLLEAFF,TGTGCCAGCAGCCACGACTTACTGGAAGCTTTCTTT
TRBV7-8,-,TRBJ2-5,-,CASSLWGIQGETQYF,TGTGCCAGCAGCTTATGGGGGATTCAGGGGGAGACCCAGTACTTC
TRBV27,TRBD1,TRBJ1-1,-,CASSFGTERNTEAFF,TGTGCCAGCAGTTTCGGGACAGAGAGGAACACTGAAGCTTTCTTT
TRBV5-1,TRBD1,TRBJ1-3,-,CASSRGQAGNTIYF,TGCGCCAGCAGCAGGGGGCAGGCTGGAAACACCATATATTTT
TRBV6-1,-,TRBJ2-4,-,CASSEILAKNIQYF,TGTGCCAGCAGTGAAATCTTAGCCAAAAACATTCAGTACTTC
TRBV29-1,-,TRBJ1-1,-,CSVEKGLERAEAFF,TGCAGCGTTGAAAAGGGGCTTGAAAGGGCTGAAGCTTTCTTT
TRBV29-1,-,TRBJ2-1,once,CSVVDASRKNEQFF,TGCAGCGTTGTAGATGCGTCCCGTAAAAATGAGCAGTTCTTC
TRBV29-1,-,TRBJ1-1,once,CSVGGVHTEAFF,TGCAGCGTGGGGGGGGTGCACACTGAAGCTTTCTTT
TRBV5-1,-,TRBJ2-7,-,CASSLAGEQYF,TGCGCCAGCAGCTTGGCGGGGGAGCAGTACTTC
TRBV28,-,TRBJ1-5,-,CASGGGRQPQHF,TGTGCCAGCGGGGGGGGGCGTCAGCCCCAGCATTTT
TRBV5-1,-,TRBJ2-7,-,CASSIMVGVGEQYF,TGCGCCAGCAGCATCATGGTGGGAGTAGGGGAGCAGTACTTC
TRBV7-9,-,TRBJ2-1,-,CASSLAGSGGNEQFF,TGTGCCAGCAGCTTAGCGGGAAGTGGAGGCAATGAGCAGTTCTTC
TRBV29-1,-,TRBJ1-1,-,CSVEEDSSNTEAFF,TGCAGCGTTGAAGAAGACAGTTCGAACACTGAAGCTTTCTTT
TRBV4-1,TRBD1,TRBJ1-1,few,CASSRLTGGTEAFF,TGCGCCAGCAGCCGATTGACAGGGGGCACTGAAGCTTTCTTT
TRBV29-1,TRBD1,TRBJ2-3,-,CSVEDSGDRGPDTQYF,TGCAGCGTTGAAGATTCGGGGGACAGGGGGCCAGATACGCAGTATTTT
TRBV7-2,-,TRBJ1-5,-,CASSPGGQPQHF,TGTGCCAGCAGCCCGGGGGGTCAGCCCCAGCATTTT
TRBV27,-,TRBJ2-7,-,CASSPHRDSSEQYF,TGTGCCAGCAGTCCCCACAGGGATAGTAGCGAGCAGTACTTC
TRBV27,TRBD2,TRBJ2-1,-,CASSSGRLAGGNEQFF,TGTGCCAGCAGTTCTGGACGACTAGCAGGAGGGAATGAGCAGTTCTTC
TRBV6-5,-,TRBJ1-4,-,CASSVRGGKLFF,TGTGCCAGCAGCGTCCGGGGGGGAAAACTGTTTTTT
TRBV6-1,TRBD1,TRBJ2-5,few,CASSEKQGALGYEQYF,TGTGCCAGCAGTGAAAAACAGGGGGCCCTCGGTTATGAGCAGTACTTC
TRBV28,-,TRBJ1-5,-,CASSLIQGTAQPQHF,TGTGCCAGCAGTCTTATACAGGGAACTGCTCAGCCCCAGCATTTT
TRBV29-1,-,TRBJ2-7,-,CSVCDLYEQYF,TGCAGCGTTTGTGATCTATACGAGCAGTACTTC
TRBV5-1,-,TRBJ2-1,-,CASSAADVYNEQFF,TGCGCCAGCAGCGCTGCAGATGTCTACAATGAGCAGTTCTTC